A selection of T cell receptor beta chains follows, all from one sample in a study of blood T cell repertoires in COVID-19. Using immunoSEQ multiplex PCR, the repertoire was profiled, and TCRdb retains in-frame clones only, with some absent. Of approximately 26,000 clones in the sample, 85% to 95% were seen once. Sequencing was done on a sample of peripheral blood. Every receptor here comes from a human donor in a cohort sampled during active COVID-19. The CDR3 runs from the conserved cysteine through the conserved F or W.

cdr3_aa	v_call
CAISDFVGGSTEQYF	TRBV10-3
CASSPRDQGPAQYF	TRBV3-1/TRBV3-2
CASSTPQGGSYEQYF	TRBV7-8
CASSYPQGGQETQYF	TRBV6-5
CAIRDRKMTANFNKITDTQYF	TRBV19
CASSSAGTSGRSYEQYF	TRBV5-1
CASREWAGVGNTGELFF	TRBV27
CASSLQGNSGNTIYF	TRBV6-5
CASSVGQVSTDTQYF	TRBV9
CASSQQGSGYTF	TRBV19
CASSARLAGFEQFF	TRBV11-2
CASSRGGENEKLFF	TRBV3-1/TRBV3-2
CASSDPGTSGRGTYEQYF	TRBV10-2
CASSRSRTGGINQPQHF	TRBV3-1/TRBV3-2
CASSESGTYEQFF	TRBV6-4
CASSLGGGDHQPQHF	TRBV11-3
CASSLAGFNNEQFF	TRBV5-1
CASSFSPSGSSYEQYF	TRBV5-1
CASRLTGMNNQPQHF	TRBV2
CASMTSGGGADTQYF	TRBV5-1
CASSSKGQSLTDTQYF	TRBV6-6
CASSLTGGPTDTQYF	TRBV28
CASSQGTYGGTMNEQFF	TRBV5-4
CASSMDRSIPNYGYTF	TRBV5-1
CASSLLAGGYYEQYF	TRBV5-1
CASSITDNQPQHF	TRBV19
CASSLGQANSYEQYF	TRBV5-1
CSVVGTGVYGYTF	TRBV29-1
CAAQGVDEQFF	TRBV30